Presented here are 21 T cell receptor beta chains from one specimen sequenced in a study of shared clonotypes between healthy human individuals. Only in-frame clones appear in the TCRdb table, and some are missing; sequencing was by immunoSEQ multiplex PCR. The sample lists approximately 1.1 million clones, about four fifths occurring once. The sequenced material came from memory CD4+ T cells from PBMCs. As to subset: CD45RA-negative fraction. Every receptor here comes from a young man in good health. Some clones in this sample may be carry-over from other donors' samples.

The chain employs TRBV6-6 and TRBJ2-7; possibly TRBD1 for D (5 bases). The CDR3 extends over 13 amino acids. Trimming pared 6 bases from V and 3 bases from J, leaving 12 bases between. The germline CDR1 and CDR2 sequences are MNHNY and SVGAGI (reference sequence). The CDR3 region is CASSPGFSYEQYF. In nucleotides, the CDR3 is TGTGCCAGCAGCCCAGGGTTTAGCTACGAGCAGTACTTC.

The rearrangement links TRBV6-5 to TRBJ1-2, with a tentative D call TRBD1 (5 bases). This CDR3 has 15 amino acids. Trimming shortened V by 10 bases and J by 3 bases, and 21 bases separated the two germline ends. Germline-derived CDR1 and CDR2 are MNHEY and SVGAGI. DNA for the CDR3: TGTGCCATCCGTGCTAACCGGGGGGTAGACTATGGCTACACCTTC. It codes for CAIRANRGVDYGYTF.

This clone showed up many times. The CDR3 bases are TGCAGCGTTGCCGCTAGCGGGAGAATTCAGCAGTACTTC. It specifies CSVAASGRIQQYF. The chain uses TRBV29-1 and TRBJ2-7; the match to TRBD2 covers 10 bases. Germline assignment: CDR1 SQVTM and CDR2 ANQGSEA. The CDR3 is made up of 13 amino acids. V dropped 4 bases and J dropped 8; count of bases not matched to a gene: 8.

The genes are TRBV7-8 and TRBJ1-5, with D possibly being TRBD1 (5 bases). Germline V gene lookup returns CDR1 SGHVS and CDR2 FQNEAQ. This CDR3 contains 15 residues. The V and J ends lost 5 bases and 3 bases respectively, with 14 bases between them. CDR3 protein: CASSRGREVNQPQHF. The CDR3 DNA sequence: TGTGCCAGCAGCAGGGGTCGAGAGGTCAATCAGCCCCAGCATTTT.

This clone was observed at least ten times. The CDR3 DNA reads as TGTGCCAGCTCGTCCGGGAGGACAGGGACGGGTGGCTACACCTTC. This encodes CASSSGRTGTGGYTF. V usage is TRBV6-1 and J usage is TRBJ1-2; 8 bases fit TRBD1. The germline gives CDR1 MNHNS, CDR2 SASEGT. This CDR3 is built from 15 residues. Trimming cost V 8 bases and J 7 bases; bases outside gene matches: 15.

The gene calls are TRBV19 and TRBJ1-5; 8 bases fit TRBD1. Germline V gene data show CDR1 as LNHDA and CDR2 as SQIVND (reference sequence). Trimming took 7 bases from V and 4 from J; bases not matched to a gene: 15. CDR3 length: 17 amino acids. CDR3 nucleotide sequence: TGTGCCAGTACCAACCTCGGTGGACAGGGAGTAAATCAGCCCCAGCATTTT. It specifies CASTNLGGQGVNQPQHF.

This chain uses TRBV27 with TRBJ2-1; 8 nucleotides agree with TRBD2. The trim removed 2 bases at V and 7 bases at J, leaving 7 bases unmatched. Germline loops: CDR1 MNHEY, CDR2 SMNVEV (reference sequence). The CDR3 sequence is 15 residues long. The CDR3 DNA is TGTGCCAGCAGTTTAATTAGGACTAGCCGGAATGAGCAGTTCTTC. This sequence encodes CASSLIRTSRNEQFF.

There are a few counts of this clone. The CDR3: CASRATSGIYNEQFF. CDR3 sequence (DNA): TGTGCCAGCAGGGCGACTAGCGGGATCTACAATGAGCAGTTCTTC. This rearrangement joins TRBV2 to TRBJ2-1; 11 bases line up with TRBD2. This CDR3 is built from 15 residues. V was pared by 6 bases and J by 3 bases, with 4 bases of the junction left unmatched. Germline V lookup: CDR1 SNHLY, CDR2 FYNNEI.

Ten or more counts support this clone. The chain joins TRBV18 to TRBJ2-7; TRBD1 matches 9 bases. J lost 6 bases, V lost 3 bases, and 6 bases had no gene match. CDR3 length: 14 amino acids. Germline V gene sequence: CDR1 KGHSH, CDR2 LQKENI. CDR3 amino acids: CASSPGQGSVEQYF. Here the CDR3 DNA reads TGTGCCAGCTCACCCGGACAGGGGTCGGTCGAGCAGTACTTC.

The chain links TRBV7-6 to TRBJ2-6; possibly TRBD1 for D (6 bases). The V gene's germline CDR1 is SGHVS and CDR2 FNYEAQ. The germline V and J ends were trimmed by 5 bases and 4 bases, with 18 bases remaining between them. The CDR3 loop spans 17 amino acids. The CDR3 spells CASSGKNGGTGANVLTF. The CDR3 coding sequence is TGTGCCAGCAGCGGAAAAAATGGTGGGACAGGGGCCAACGTCCTGACTTTC.

This clone was counted only a few times. The chain is built from TRBV4-1 and TRBJ2-5; D might be TRBD1 (6 bases). The CDR3 spans 15 residues. With 1 base removed from V and 4 bases from J, the gap between germline ends came to 13 bases. CDR1 MGHRA and CDR2 YSYEKL come from the germline V gene. The DNA of the CDR3 is TGCGCCAGCAGCCAAGGGCAGGGGTTGGGAGAGACCCAGTACTTC. Encoded protein: CASSQGQGLGETQYF.

The rearrangement links TRBV5-4 to TRBJ2-2; TRBD2 matches at 8 bases. The CDR3 loop spans 16 amino acids. With V trimmed by 4 bases and J by 6 bases, 11 bases remained unmatched. Germline CDR1 reads SGHNT; CDR2 reads YYREEE (reference sequence). In DNA, the CDR3 is TGTGCCAGCAGCGACGGACTAGCAAGTAGGCCCGGGGAGCTGTTTTTT. Protein: CASSDGLASRPGELFF.

J is TRBJ2-5 and V is TRBV5-4; the match to TRBD2 covers 8 bases. The ends lost 3 bases at V and 4 bases at J; junction bases unmatched: 8. There are 15 residues in the CDR3. Germline CDR1 reads SGHNT; CDR2 reads YYREEE (reference sequence). CDR3 residues: CASSSPAGVRETQYF. In nucleotides, the CDR3 is TGTGCCAGCAGCTCCCCAGCGGGAGTGAGAGAGACCCAGTACTTC.

The chain is built from TRBV28 and TRBJ1-2; 7 nucleotides align to TRBD1. Trimming took 5 bases from V and 4 from J; bases not matched to a gene: 10. Germline CDR1 MDHEN, CDR2 SYDVKM. The CDR3 totals 15 residues. CDR3 in DNA: TGTGCCAGCAGTCCAGTCCGACAGGGAGGCTATGGCTACACCTTC. This codes for CASSPVRQGGYGYTF.

The chain has TRBV11-1 and TRBJ2-5; no clear D. Germline CDR1 SGHAT, CDR2 FQDESV (reference sequence). V lost 1 base and J lost 5, with 8 bases in between. The CDR3 spans 13 residues. CDR3 region: CASSLGLGETQYF. CDR3 nucleotide sequence: TGTGCCAGCAGCTTAGGGTTAGGGGAGACCCAGTACTTC.

The gene calls are TRBV5-1 and TRBJ2-1, with 9 bases aligning to TRBD1. V trimming: 0 bases; J trimming: 3 bases; junction bases outside the gene matches: 4. The CDR3 covers 16 residues. CDR1 is SGHRS and CDR2 is YFSETQ in the germline V gene. The CDR3 DNA is TGCGCCAGCAGCTTGGGTGGGACAGGGTACTACAATGAGCAGTTCTTC. Its protein is CASSLGGTGYYNEQFF.

With respect to this clone: This sample includes further DNA sequences coding for the same CDR3. V and J are TRBV5-1 and TRBJ2-1; 7 bases line up with TRBD2. There are 14 residues in the CDR3. Per the germline V gene, CDR1 is SGHRS and CDR2 is YFSETQ. J was trimmed by 1 base and V by 5 bases; bases with no gene match: 3. CDR3 protein: CASSRGGSYNEQFF. In DNA, the CDR3 is TGCGCCAGCAGTCGCGGGGGTTCCTACAATGAGCAGTTCTTC.

This chain joins TRBV7-9 and TRBJ1-2; 7 bases are shared with TRBD1. V lost 6 bases, J lost 5 bases, and 6 bases stayed unmatched. Germline V gene sequence: CDR1 SEHNR, CDR2 FQNEAQ (reference sequence). The CDR3 is 13 residues long. The CDR3 DNA is TGTGCCAGCAGGCGGGACAGACTTTATGGCTACACCTTC. As protein: CASRRDRLYGYTF.

This chain connects TRBV6-5 to TRBJ2-7; 8 nucleotides align to TRBD1. The CDR3 contains 14 residues. The trim removed 6 bases at V and 7 bases at J, leaving 11 bases unmatched. Germline CDR1 is MNHEY and CDR2 is SVGAGI. Here the CDR3 reads CASRGRDRPSEQYF. The CDR3 region has the DNA TGTGCCAGCAGGGGAAGGGACAGGCCATCAGAGCAGTACTTC.

The genes are TRBV30 and TRBJ2-5; possible D gene TRBD1, 5 bases. Germline assignment: CDR1 GTSNPN and CDR2 SVGIG (reference sequence). The CDR3 is made up of 16 amino acids. The V gene lost 0 bases and the J gene lost 2 bases, with 16 bases spanning the gap. The CDR3, as DNA: TGTGCCTGGAGTGTACCAGGGTCCCCCCATCAAGAGACCCAGTACTTC. Translating it yields CAWSVPGSPHQETQYF.

The gene calls are TRBV2 and TRBJ2-1; weak D call: TRBD2 (6 bases). CDR1 and CDR2 (germline): SNHLY, FYNNEI. The CDR3 contains 16 residues. V was pared by 1 base and J by 8 bases, with 18 bases between. The DNA for the CDR3 is TGTGCCAGCAGTGAAGGCGGGGCGAGCGGGCGCGATGAGCAGTTCTTC. Protein sequence: CASSEGGASGRDEQFF.